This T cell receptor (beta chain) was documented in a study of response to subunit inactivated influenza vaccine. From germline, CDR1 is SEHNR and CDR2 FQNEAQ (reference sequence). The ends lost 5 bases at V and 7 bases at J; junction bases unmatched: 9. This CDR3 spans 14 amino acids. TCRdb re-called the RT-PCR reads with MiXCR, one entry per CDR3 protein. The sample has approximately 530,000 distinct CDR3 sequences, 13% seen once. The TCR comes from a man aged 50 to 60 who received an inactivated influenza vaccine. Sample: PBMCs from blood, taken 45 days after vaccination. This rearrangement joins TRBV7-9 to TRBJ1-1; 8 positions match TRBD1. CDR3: CASSNFQGAVEAFF. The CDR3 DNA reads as TGTGCCAGCAGCAACTTTCAGGGGGCGGTTGAAGCTTTCTTT.